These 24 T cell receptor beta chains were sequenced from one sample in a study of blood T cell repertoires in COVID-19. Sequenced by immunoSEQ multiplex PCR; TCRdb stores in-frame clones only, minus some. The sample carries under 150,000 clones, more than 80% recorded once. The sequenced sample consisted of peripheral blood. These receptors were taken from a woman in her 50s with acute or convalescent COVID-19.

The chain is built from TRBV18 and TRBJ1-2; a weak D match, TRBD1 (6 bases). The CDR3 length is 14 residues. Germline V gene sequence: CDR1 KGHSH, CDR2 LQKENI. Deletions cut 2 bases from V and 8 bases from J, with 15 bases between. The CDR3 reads CASSPNGSGDGYTF. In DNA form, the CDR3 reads TGTGCCAGCTCACCAAACGGGTCAGGGGACGGCTACACCTTC.

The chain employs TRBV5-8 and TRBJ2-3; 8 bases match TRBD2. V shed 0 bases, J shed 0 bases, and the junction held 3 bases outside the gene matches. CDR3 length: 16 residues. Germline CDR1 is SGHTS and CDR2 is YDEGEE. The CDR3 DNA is TGTGCCAGCAGCTTGGTAGCGGGACATAGCACAGATACGCAGTATTTT. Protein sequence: CASSLVAGHSTDTQYF.

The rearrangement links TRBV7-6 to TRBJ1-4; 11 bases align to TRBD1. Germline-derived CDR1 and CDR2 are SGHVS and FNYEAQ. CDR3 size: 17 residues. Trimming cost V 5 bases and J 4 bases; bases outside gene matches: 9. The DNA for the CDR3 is TGTGCCAGCAGCCCCCGGACAGGGGGCTTAGGTAATGAAAAACTGTTTTTT. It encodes CASSPRTGGLGNEKLFF.

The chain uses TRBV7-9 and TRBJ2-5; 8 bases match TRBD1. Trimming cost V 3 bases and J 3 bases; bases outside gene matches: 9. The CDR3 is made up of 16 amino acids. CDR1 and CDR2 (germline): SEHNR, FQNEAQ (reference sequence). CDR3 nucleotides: TGTGCCAGCAGCTTCCCCAGGACAGGGCCCAAAGAGACCCAGTACTTC. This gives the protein CASSFPRTGPKETQYF.

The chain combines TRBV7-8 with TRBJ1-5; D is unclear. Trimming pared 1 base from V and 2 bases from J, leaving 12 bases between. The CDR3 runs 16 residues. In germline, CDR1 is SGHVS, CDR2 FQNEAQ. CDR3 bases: TGTGCCAGCAGCTTAGTCATCTCCGGGGGCAATCAGCCCCAGCATTTT. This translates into CASSLVISGGNQPQHF.

The CDR3 bases are TGTGCCACCAGCTTGGACAGAAACACTGAAGCTTTCTTT. Encoded protein: CATSLDRNTEAFF. This chain uses TRBV15 with TRBJ1-1, with a weak D call TRBD1 (6 bases). Per germline, CDR1 LNHNV and CDR2 YYDKDF (reference sequence). V lost 5 bases and J lost 2, with 9 bases in between. This CDR3 contains 13 residues. The full variable domain, in which reference TRBV15 and TRBJ1-1 provide the parts outside the CDR3, is DAMVIQNPRYQVTQFGKPVTLSCSQTLNHNVMYWYQQKSSQAPKLLFHYYDKDFNNEADTPDNFQSRRPNTSFCFLDIRSPGLGDTAMYLCATSLDRNTEAFFGQGTRLTVV.

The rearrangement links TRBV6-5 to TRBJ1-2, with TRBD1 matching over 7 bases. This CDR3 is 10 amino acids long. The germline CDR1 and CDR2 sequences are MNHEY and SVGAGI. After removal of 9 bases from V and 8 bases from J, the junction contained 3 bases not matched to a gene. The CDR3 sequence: CASYRGGYTF. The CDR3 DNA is TGTGCCAGTTACAGGGGCGGCTACACCTTC.

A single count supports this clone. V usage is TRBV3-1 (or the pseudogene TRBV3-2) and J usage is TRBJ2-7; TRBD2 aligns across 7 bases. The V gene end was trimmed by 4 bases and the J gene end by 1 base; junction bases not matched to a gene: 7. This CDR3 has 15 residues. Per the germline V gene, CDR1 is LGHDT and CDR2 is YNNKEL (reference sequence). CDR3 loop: CASSLGTIPSYEQYF. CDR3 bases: TGTGCCAGCAGCCTAGGGACTATTCCGTCCTACGAGCAGTACTTC.

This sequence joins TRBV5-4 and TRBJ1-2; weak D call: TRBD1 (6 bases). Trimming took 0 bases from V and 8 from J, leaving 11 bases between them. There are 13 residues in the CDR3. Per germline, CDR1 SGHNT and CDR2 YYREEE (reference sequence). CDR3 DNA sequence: TGTGCCAGCAGCTTGGGCAGGGGCTGGGGCTACACCTTC. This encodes CASSLGRGWGYTF.

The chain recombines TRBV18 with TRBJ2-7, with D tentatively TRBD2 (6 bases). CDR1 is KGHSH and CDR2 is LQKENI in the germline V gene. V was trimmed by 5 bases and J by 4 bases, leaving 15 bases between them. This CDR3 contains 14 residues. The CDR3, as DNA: TGTGCCAGCTCAAGTGGAGGGCTCAGGTACGAGCAGTACTTC. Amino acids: CASSSGGLRYEQYF.

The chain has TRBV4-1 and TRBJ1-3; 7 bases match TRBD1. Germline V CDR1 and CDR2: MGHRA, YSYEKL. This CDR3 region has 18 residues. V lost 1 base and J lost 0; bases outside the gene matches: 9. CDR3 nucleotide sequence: TGCGCCAGCAGCCAAGGGTCAGGGGGGCCCTACTCTGGAAACACCATATATTTT. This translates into CASSQGSGGPYSGNTIYF.

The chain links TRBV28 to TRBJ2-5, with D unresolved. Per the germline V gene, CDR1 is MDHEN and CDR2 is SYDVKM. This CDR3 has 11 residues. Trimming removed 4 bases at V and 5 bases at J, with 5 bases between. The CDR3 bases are TGTGCCAGCAGTTATCAGGAGACCCAGTACTTC. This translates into CASSYQETQYF.

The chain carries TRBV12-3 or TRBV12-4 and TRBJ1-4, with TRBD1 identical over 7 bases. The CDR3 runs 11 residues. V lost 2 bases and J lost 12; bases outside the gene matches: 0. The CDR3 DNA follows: TGTGCCAGCAGTTTAAGGGGGCAACTGTTTTTT. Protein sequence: CASSLRGQLFF.

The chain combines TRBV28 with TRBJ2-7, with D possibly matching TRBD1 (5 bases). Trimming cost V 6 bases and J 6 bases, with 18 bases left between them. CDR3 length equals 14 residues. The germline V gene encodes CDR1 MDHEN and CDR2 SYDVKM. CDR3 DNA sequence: TGTGCCAGCAGAATCCGGACAAGACCCACCGAGCAGTACTTC. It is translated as CASRIRTRPTEQYF.

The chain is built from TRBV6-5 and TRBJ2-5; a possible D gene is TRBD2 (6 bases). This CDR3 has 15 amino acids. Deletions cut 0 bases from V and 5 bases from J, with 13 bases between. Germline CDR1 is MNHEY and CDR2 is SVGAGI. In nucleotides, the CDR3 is TGTGCCAGCAGTTACTCGATAGGGACTCCCGAGACCCAGTACTTC. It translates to CASSYSIGTPETQYF.

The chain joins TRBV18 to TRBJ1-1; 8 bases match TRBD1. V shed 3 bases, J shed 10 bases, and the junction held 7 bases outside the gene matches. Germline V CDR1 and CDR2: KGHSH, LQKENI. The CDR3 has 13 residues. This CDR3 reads CASSPQTGDAAFF. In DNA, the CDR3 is TGTGCCAGCTCACCTCAGACAGGGGATGCAGCTTTCTTT.

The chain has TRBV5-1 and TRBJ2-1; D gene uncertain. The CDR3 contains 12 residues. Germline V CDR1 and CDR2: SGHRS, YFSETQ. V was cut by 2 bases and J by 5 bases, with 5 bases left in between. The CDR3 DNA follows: TGCGCCAGCAGCTTACAGAACAATGAGCAGTTCTTC. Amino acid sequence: CASSLQNNEQFF.

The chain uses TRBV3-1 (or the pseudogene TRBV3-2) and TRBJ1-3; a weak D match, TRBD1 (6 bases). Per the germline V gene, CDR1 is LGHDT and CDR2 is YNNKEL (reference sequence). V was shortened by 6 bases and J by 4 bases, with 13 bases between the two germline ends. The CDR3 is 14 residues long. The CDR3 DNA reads TGTGCCAGCAGTCCCCAGGGGATCGGAAACACCATATATTTT. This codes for CASSPQGIGNTIYF.

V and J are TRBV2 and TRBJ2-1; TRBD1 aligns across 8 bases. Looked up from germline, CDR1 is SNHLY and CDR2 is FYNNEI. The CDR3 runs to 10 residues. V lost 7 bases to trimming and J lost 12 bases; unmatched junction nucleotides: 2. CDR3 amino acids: CASTGTGQFF. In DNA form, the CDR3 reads TGTGCCAGCACTGGGACAGGGCAGTTCTTC.

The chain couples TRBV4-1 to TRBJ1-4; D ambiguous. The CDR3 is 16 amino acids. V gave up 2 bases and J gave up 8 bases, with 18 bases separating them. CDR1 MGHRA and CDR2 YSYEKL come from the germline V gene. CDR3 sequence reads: CASSQNPRLTREKLFF. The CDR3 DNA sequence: TGCGCCAGCAGCCAAAACCCCCGCCTAACTAGGGAAAAACTGTTTTTT.

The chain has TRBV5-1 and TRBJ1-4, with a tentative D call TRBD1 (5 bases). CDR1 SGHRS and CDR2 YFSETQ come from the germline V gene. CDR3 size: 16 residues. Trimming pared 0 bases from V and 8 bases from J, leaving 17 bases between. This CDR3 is CASSLAFAGVGEKLFF. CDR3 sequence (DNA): TGCGCCAGCAGCTTGGCCTTTGCGGGGGTAGGGGAAAAACTGTTTTTT.

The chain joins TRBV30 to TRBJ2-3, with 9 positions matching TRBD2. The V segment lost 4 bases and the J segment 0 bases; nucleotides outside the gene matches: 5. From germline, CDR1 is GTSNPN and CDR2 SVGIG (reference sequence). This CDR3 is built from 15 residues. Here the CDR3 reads CAWNPSGVSTDTQYF. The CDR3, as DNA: TGTGCCTGGAATCCTAGCGGGGTGAGCACAGATACGCAGTATTTT.

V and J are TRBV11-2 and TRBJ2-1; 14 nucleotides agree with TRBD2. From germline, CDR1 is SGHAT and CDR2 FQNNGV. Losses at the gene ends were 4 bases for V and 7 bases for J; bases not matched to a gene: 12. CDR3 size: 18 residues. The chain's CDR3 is CASSSSGTSGRSTNEQFF. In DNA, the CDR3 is TGTGCCAGCAGCTCATCCGGGACTAGCGGGAGATCGACTAATGAGCAGTTCTTC. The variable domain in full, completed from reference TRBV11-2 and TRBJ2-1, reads EAGVAQSPRYKIIEKRQSVAFWCNPISGHATLYWYQQILGQGPKLLIQFQNNGVVDDSQLPKDRFSAERLKGVDSTLKIQPAKLEDSAVYLCASSSSGTSGRSTNEQFFGPGTRLTVL.

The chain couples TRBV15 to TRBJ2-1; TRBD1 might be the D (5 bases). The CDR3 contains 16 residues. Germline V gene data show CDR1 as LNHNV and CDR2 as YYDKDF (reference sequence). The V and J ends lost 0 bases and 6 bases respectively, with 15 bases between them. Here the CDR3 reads CATSREIGRVLNEQFF. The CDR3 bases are TGTGCCACCAGCAGAGAAATCGGCAGGGTCCTCAATGAGCAGTTCTTC.